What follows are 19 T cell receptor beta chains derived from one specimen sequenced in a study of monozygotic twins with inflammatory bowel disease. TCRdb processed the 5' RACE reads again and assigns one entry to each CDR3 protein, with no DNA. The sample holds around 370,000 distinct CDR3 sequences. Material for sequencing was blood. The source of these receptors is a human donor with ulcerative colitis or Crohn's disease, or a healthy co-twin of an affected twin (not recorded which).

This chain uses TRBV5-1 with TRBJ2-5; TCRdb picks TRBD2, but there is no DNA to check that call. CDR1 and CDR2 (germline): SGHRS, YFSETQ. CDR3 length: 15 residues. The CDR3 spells CASSSTSGGQETQYF.

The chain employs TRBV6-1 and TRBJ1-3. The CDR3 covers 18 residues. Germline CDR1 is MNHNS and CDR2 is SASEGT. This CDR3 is CASSRKKLLGWSGNTIYF.

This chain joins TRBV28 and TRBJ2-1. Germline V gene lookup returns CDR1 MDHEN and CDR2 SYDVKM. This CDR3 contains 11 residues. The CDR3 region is CASPIHNEQFF.

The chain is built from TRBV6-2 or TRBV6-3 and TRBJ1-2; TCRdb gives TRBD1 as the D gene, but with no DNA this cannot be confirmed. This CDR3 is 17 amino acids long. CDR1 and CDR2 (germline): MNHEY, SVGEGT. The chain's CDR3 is CASSPHGVGQGNYGYTF.

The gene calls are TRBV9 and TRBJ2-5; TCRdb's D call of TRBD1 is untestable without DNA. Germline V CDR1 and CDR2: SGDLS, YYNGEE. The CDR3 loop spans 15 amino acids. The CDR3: CASSAFGTRQETQYF.

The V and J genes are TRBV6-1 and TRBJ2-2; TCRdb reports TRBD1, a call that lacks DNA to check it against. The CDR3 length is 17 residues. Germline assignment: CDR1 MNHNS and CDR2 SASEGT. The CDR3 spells CASIPDRAVSNTGELFF.

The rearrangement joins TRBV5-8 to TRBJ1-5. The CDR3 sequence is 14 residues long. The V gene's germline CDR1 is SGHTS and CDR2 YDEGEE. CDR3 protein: CASSLVNSDQPQHF.

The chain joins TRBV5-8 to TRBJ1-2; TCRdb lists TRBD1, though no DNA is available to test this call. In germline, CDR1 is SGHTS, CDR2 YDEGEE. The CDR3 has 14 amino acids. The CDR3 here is CASSLEGQGGDYTF.

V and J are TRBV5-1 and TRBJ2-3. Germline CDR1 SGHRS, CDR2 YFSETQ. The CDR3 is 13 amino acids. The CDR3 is CASSLAFGDTQYF.

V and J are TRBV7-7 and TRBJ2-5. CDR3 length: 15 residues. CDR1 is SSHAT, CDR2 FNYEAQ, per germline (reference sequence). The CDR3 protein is CASSQAIRVWETQYF. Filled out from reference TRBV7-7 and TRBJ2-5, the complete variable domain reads GAGVSQSPRYKVTKRGQDVTLRCDPISSHATLYWYQQALGQGPEFLTYFNYEAQPDKSGLPSDRFSAERPEGSISTLTIQRTEQRDSAMYRCASSQAIRVWETQYFGPGTRLLVL.

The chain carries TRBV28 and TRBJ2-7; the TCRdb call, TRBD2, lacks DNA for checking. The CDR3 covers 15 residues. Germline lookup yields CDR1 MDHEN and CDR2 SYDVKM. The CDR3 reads CASSFERGGSYEQYF.

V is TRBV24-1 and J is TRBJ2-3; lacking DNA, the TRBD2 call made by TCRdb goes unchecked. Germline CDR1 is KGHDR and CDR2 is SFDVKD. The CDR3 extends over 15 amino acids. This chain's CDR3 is CATGEAGSSTDTQYF.

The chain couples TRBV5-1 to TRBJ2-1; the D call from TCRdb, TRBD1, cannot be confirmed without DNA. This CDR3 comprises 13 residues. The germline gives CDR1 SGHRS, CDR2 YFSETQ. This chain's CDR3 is CASSPEGGRTGPF.

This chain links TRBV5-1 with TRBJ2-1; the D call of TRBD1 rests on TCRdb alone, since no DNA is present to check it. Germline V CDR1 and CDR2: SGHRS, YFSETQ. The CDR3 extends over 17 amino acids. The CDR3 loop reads CASSLQGGLDQYNEQFF.

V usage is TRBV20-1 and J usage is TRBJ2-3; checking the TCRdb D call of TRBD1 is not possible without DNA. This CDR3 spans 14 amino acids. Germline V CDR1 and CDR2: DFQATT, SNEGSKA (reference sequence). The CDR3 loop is CSGPDSMLFGTQYF.

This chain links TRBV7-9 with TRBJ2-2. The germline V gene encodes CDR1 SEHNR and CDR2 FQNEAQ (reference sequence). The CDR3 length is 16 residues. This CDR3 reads CASSLPQRMFTGELFF.

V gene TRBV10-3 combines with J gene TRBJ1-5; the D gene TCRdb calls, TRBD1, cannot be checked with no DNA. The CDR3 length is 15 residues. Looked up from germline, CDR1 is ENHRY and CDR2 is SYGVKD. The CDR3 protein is CAISEYGIRNQPQHF.

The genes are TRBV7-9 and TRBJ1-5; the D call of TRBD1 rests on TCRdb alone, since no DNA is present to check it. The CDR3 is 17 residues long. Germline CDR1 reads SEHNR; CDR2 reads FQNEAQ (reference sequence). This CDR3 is CASSPGTGGIGNQPQHF.

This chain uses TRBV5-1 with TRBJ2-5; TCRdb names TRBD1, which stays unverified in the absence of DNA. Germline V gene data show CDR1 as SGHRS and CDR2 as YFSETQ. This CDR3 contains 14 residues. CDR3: CASSPGAIQETQYF.